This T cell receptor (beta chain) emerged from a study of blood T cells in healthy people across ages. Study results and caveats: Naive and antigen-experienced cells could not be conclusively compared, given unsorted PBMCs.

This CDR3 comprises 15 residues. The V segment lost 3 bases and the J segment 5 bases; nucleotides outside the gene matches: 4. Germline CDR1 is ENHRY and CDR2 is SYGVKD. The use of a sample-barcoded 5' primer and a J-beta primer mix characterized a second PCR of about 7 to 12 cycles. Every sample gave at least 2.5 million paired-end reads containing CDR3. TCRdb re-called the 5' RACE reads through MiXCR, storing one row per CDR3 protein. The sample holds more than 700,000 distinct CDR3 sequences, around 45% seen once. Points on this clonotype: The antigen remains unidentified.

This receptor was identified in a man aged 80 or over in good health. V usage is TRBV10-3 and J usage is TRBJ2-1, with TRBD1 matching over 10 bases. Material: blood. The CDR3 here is CAISDSGTGDNEQFF. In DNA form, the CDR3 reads TGTGCCATCAGTGACTCCGGGACAGGGGACAATGAGCAGTTCTTC.